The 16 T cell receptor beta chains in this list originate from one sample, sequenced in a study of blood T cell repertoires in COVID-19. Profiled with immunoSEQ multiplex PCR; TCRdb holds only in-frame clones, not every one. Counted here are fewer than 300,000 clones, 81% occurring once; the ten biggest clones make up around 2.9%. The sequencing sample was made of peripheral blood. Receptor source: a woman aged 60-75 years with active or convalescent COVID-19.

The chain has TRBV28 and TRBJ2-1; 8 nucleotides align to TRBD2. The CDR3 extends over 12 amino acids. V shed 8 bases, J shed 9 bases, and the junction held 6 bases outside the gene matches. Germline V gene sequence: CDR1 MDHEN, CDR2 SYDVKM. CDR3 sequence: CASREGPLEQFF. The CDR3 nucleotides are TGTGCCAGCCGGGAGGGACCCCTTGAGCAGTTCTTC.

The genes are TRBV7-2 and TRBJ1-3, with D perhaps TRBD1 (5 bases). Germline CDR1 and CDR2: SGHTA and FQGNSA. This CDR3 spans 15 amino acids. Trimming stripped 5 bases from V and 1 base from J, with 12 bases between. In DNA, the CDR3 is TGTGCCAGCAGCCCCCCAGGGATGTCTGGAAACACCATATATTTT. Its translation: CASSPPGMSGNTIYF.

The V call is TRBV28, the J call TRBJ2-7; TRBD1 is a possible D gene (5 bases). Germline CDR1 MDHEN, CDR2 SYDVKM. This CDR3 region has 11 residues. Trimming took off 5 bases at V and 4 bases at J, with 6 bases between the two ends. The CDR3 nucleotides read TGTGCCAGCAGTCAGGGTTACGAGCAGTACTTC. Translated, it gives CASSQGYEQYF. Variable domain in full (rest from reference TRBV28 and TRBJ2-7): DVKVTQSSRYLVKRTGEKVFLECVQDMDHENMFWYRQDPGLGLRLIYFSYDVKMKEKGDIPEGYSVSREKKERFSLILESASTNQTSMYLCASSQGYEQYFGPGTRLTVT.

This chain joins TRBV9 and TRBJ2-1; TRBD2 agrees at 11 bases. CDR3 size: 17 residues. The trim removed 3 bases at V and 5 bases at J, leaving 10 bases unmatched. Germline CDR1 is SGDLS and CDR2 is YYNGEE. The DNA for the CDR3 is TGTGCCAGCAGCGGCCGGGCTAGCGGGGGGATTCACAATGAGCAGTTCTTC. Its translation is CASSGRASGGIHNEQFF.

The CDR3 DNA is TGTGCCAGCAGCCTACTCTCGAGGACAGTCCAAGAGACCCAGTACTTC. This encodes CASSLLSRTVQETQYF. The genes are TRBV7-3 and TRBJ2-5, with D perhaps matching TRBD1 (6 bases). This CDR3 contains 16 residues. The V gene's germline CDR1 is SGHTA and CDR2 FQGTGA. With 5 bases removed from V and 1 base from J, the gap between germline ends came to 17 bases.

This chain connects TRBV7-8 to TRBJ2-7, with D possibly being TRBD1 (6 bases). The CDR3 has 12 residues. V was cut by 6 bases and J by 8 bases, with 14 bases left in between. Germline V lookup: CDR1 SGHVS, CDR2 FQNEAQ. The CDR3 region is CASSAAGEKQYF. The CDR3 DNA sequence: TGTGCCAGCAGTGCCGCAGGGGAAAAGCAGTACTTC.

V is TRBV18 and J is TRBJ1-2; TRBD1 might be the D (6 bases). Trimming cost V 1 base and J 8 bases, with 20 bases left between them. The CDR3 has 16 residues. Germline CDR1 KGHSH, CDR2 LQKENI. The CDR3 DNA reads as TGTGCCAGCTCACCACTAGGCGAACACAGGGAATTCGGCTACACCTTC. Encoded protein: CASSPLGEHREFGYTF.

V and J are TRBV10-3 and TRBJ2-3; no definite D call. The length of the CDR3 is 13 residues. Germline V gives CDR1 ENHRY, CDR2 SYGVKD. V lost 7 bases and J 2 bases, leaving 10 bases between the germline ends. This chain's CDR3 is CAITVLPTDTQYF. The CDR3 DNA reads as TGTGCCATCACAGTCCTCCCCACAGATACGCAGTATTTT.

This chain's CDR3 is CASRLGQGTNVLTF. The CDR3, as DNA: TGTGCCAGCAGGCTTGGACAGGGAACCAACGTCCTGACTTTC. This chain joins TRBV2 and TRBJ2-6; TRBD1 matches at 8 bases. The CDR3 runs to 14 residues. The V and J ends lost 6 bases and 8 bases, in that order; junction bases with no gene match: 6. CDR1 and CDR2 from the germline V gene are SNHLY and FYNNEI.

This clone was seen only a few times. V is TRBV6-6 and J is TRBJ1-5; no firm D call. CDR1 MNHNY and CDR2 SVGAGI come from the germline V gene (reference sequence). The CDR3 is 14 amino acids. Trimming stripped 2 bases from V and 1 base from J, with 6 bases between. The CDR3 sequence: CASSYPESNQPQHF. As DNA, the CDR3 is TGTGCCAGCAGTTACCCCGAGAGCAATCAGCCCCAGCATTTT.

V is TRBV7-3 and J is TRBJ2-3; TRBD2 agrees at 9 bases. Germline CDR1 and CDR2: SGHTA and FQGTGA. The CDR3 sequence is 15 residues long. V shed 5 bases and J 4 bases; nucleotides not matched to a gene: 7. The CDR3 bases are TGTGCCAGCAGCCTAGAGGCGGGGGGGGCAGATACGCAGTATTTT. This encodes CASSLEAGGADTQYF.

CDR3 sequence: CASSQERGYSNQPQHF. CDR3 DNA sequence: TGTGCCAGCAGCCAAGAAAGGGGCTATAGCAATCAGCCCCAGCATTTT. The chain recombines TRBV4-2 with TRBJ1-5, with D possibly TRBD1 on 5 matching bases. The germline V gene has CDR1 LGHNA and CDR2 YNFKEQ. This CDR3 has 16 amino acids. V shed 0 bases and J shed 0 bases, with 9 bases lying between them.

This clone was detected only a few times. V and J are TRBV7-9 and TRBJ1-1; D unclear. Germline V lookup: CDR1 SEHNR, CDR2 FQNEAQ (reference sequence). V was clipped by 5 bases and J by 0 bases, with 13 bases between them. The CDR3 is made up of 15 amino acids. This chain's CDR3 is CASSPLARVNTEAFF. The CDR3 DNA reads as TGTGCCAGCAGCCCCCTGGCGAGGGTGAACACTGAAGCTTTCTTT.

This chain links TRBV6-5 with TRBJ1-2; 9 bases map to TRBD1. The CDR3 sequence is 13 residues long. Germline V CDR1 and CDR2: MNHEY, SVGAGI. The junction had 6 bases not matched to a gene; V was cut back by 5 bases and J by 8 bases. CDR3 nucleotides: TGTGCCAGCAGTCCGGGACAGGGCCCCGGCTACACCTTC. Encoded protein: CASSPGQGPGYTF.

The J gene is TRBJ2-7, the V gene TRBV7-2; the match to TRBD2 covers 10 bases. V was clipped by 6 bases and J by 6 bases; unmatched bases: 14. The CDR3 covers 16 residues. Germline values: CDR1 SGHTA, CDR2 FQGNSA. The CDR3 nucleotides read TGTGCCAGCAGACTTGCTGACCCGGGACTAGCGATCGAGCAGTACTTC. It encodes CASRLADPGLAIEQYF.

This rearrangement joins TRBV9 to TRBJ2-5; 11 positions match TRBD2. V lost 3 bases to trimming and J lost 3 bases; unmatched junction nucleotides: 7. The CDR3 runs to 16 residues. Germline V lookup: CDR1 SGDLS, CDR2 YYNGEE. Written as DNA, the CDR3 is TGTGCCAGCAGCGGTACTAGCGGGGGTTGGAAAGAGACCCAGTACTTC. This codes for CASSGTSGGWKETQYF. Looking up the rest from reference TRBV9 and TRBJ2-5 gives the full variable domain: DSGVTQTPKHLITATGQRVTLRCSPRSGDLSVYWYQQSLDQGLQFLIQYYNGEERAKGNILERFSAQQFPDLHSELNLSSLELGDSALYFCASSGTSGGWKETQYFGPGTRLLVL.